The 27 T cell receptor beta chains listed next were all sequenced from one sample in a study of T cells in Graves' hyperthyroidism and ophthalmopathy (dated by TCRdb to between 2018 and 2020). Library generation was performed with multiplex PCR. Instrument on record: Illumina HiSeq 2000. TCR beta CDR3 regions were amplified from RNA transcripts. The first round of RT-PCR for the TCR CDR3 was performed with the HTBI primer set and the Qiagen OneStep RT-PCR kit. TCRdb reanalyzed the raw reads on its own, using fastp at Q25 for trimming and MiXCR for clone calling, and kept in-frame beta chains. Under each unique CDR3 protein, matching rows form one entry showing the most common genes and DNA. The sample table records 730,000 or so distinct CDR3 sequences; about 19% of these occur just once. Of the sample, about a sixth is held by the ten largest clones. Sequencing was carried out using blood. All receptors come from a woman in her fifties or sixties with Graves' hyperthyroidism that later progressed to Graves' ophthalmopathy.

This clonotype was counted at least ten times. The chain is built from TRBV7-8 and TRBJ1-1; D remains unclear. This CDR3 contains 14 residues. Deletions cut 5 bases from V and 7 bases from J, with 17 bases between. CDR1 and CDR2 from the germline V gene are SGHVS and FQNEAQ. CDR3 protein: CASSDLDGAFEAFF. The CDR3 DNA follows: TGTGCCAGCAGCGACCTGGACGGCGCCTTTGAAGCTTTCTTT.

This clonotype was detected ten times or more. The chain carries TRBV12-3 or TRBV12-4 and TRBJ2-5; no clear D gene. The germline V and J ends were trimmed by 0 bases and 2 bases, with 10 bases remaining between them. The CDR3 totals 15 residues. The CDR3 region has the DNA TGTGCCAGCAGTTTAGCGAGAGGACCACAAGAGACCCAGTACTTC. Its protein is CASSLARGPQETQYF.

This clonotype was detected ten times or more. The V and J genes are TRBV5-1 and TRBJ2-6; D gene uncertain. Trimming shortened V by 0 bases and J by 4 bases, and 2 bases separated the two germline ends. This CDR3 has 13 residues. Germline assignment: CDR1 SGHRS and CDR2 YFSETQ. As DNA, the CDR3 is TGCGCCAGCAGCTTGGTCGGGGCCAACGTCCTGACTTTC. Translating it yields CASSLVGANVLTF.

This clonotype appeared many times. V is TRBV5-1 and J is TRBJ1-2; TRBD1 is a possible D gene (5 bases). CDR3 length: 13 amino acids. V was cut by 4 bases and J by 8 bases, with 15 bases left in between. CDR1 is SGHRS and CDR2 is YFSETQ in the germline V gene. CDR3 loop: CASSGDSGFGYTF. Written as DNA, the CDR3 is TGCGCCAGCAGCGGTGACAGCGGGTTCGGCTACACCTTC.

The chain carries TRBV19 and TRBJ2-7; the match to TRBD2 covers 7 bases. The J segment lost 3 bases and the V segment lost 5 bases, leaving 7 bases of the junction unmatched. The CDR3 extends over 14 amino acids. Germline CDR1 and CDR2: LNHDA and SQIVND (reference sequence). The CDR3 sequence is CASSVTGGYYEQYF. The CDR3 nucleotides read TGTGCCAGTAGTGTAACCGGGGGGTACTACGAGCAGTACTTC. Full variable domain (remainder filled in from reference TRBV19 and TRBJ2-7): DGGITQSPKYLFRKEGQNVTLSCEQNLNHDAMYWYRQDPGQGLRLIYYSQIVNDFQKGDIAEGYSVSREKKESFPLTVTSAQKNPTAFYLCASSVTGGYYEQYFGPGTRLTVT.

Many counts were recorded for this clonotype. The V and J genes are TRBV12-3 or TRBV12-4 and TRBJ1-1; D remains ambiguous. V lost 1 base and J 1 base, leaving 10 bases between the germline ends. This CDR3 region has 15 residues. DNA for the CDR3: TGTGCCAGCAGTTTAGACACCATCAGGAACACTGAAGCTTTCTTT. Its translation: CASSLDTIRNTEAFF.

This clonotype occurred a few times. V and J are TRBV20-1 and TRBJ2-1, with unresolved D. The CDR3 runs to 12 residues. V shed 3 bases and J shed 2 bases, with 5 bases lying between them. From germline, CDR1 is DFQATT and CDR2 SNEGSKA (reference sequence). CDR3 region: CSASGPYNEQFF. The CDR3 nucleotides are TGCAGTGCTAGTGGTCCCTACAATGAGCAGTTCTTC.

This clonotype occurred many times. V and J are TRBV12-3 or TRBV12-4 and TRBJ1-2; D is unresolved. Trimming stripped 5 bases from V and 3 bases from J, with 13 bases between. This CDR3 spans 14 amino acids. CDR3 in DNA: TGTGCCAGCAGTAGGGCAGGCCGGGACTATGGCTACACCTTC. Its protein is CASSRAGRDYGYTF.

The V gene is TRBV12-3 or TRBV12-4, the J gene TRBJ1-2; 7 bases are shared with TRBD1. Trimming cost V 6 bases and J 3 bases; bases outside gene matches: 13. There are 16 residues in the CDR3. DNA of the CDR3: TGTGCCAGCAGCCCTGGGACAGACGCCGCTGACTATGGCTACACCTTC. It encodes CASSPGTDAADYGYTF.

A word on this clonotype: With a much larger clone just one base away, this may be a read error. The chain has TRBV2 and TRBJ2-5; D call uncertain. Trimming cost V 3 bases and J 1 base, with 15 bases left between them. Per germline, CDR1 SNHLY and CDR2 FYNNEI. The CDR3 sequence is 16 residues long. CDR3 DNA: TGTGCCAGCAGTGACCCCGTTGGGCAGACCCAAGAGACCCAGTACTTC. Translating it yields CASSDPVGQTQETQYF. Based on the CDR3 plus reference TRBV2 and TRBJ2-5, the full variable domain is EPEVTQTPSHQVTQMGQEVILRCVPISNHLYFYWYRQILGQKVEFLVSFYNNEISEKSEIFDDQFSVERPDGSNFTLKIRSTKLEDSAMYFCASSDPVGQTQETQYFGPGTRLLVL.

The rearrangement joins TRBV7-2 to TRBJ1-1; D unresolved. This CDR3 is built from 13 residues. Looked up from germline, CDR1 is SGHTA and CDR2 is FQGNSA. Between the trimmed V and J ends, which lost 4 bases and 5 bases, there was a span of 11 bases. The CDR3 spells CASSSQRGTEAFF. CDR3 coding DNA: TGTGCCAGCAGCTCACAGAGAGGGACTGAAGCTTTCTTT.

Many counts were recorded for this clonotype. The chain carries TRBV11-1 and TRBJ2-1; D is ambiguous. Germline loops: CDR1 SGHAT, CDR2 FQDESV (reference sequence). The V end was cut by 1 base, the J end by 0 bases, with 10 bases between. The CDR3 totals 16 residues. For the CDR3, the DNA is TGTGCCAGCAGCTTAGAGGACGGTAGCTCCTACAATGAGCAGTTCTTC. Translated, it gives CASSLEDGSSYNEQFF.

The rearrangement uses TRBV5-1 and TRBJ1-2, with D unclear. V was shortened by 4 bases and J by 2 bases, with 12 bases between the two germline ends. Germline V lookup: CDR1 SGHRS, CDR2 YFSETQ. The CDR3 covers 14 residues. The CDR3 DNA sequence: TGCGCCAGCAGCCTCGATACATCGAACTATGGCTACACCTTC. Translation gives CASSLDTSNYGYTF. The variable domain in full, completed from reference TRBV5-1 and TRBJ1-2, reads KAGVTQTPRYLIKTRGQQVTLSCSPISGHRSVSWYQQTPGQGLQFLFEYFSETQRNKGNFPGRFSGRQFSNSRSEMNVSTLELGDSALYLCASSLDTSNYGYTFGSGTRLTVV.

This sequence joins TRBV11-2 and TRBJ1-6; D perhaps matches TRBD1 (5 bases). CDR3 length: 13 residues. Germline assignment: CDR1 SGHAT and CDR2 FQNNGV. V lost 6 bases to trimming and J lost 10 bases, with 13 bases between them. CDR3 sequence reads: CASSFREGSPLHF. For the CDR3, the DNA is TGTGCCAGCAGTTTCAGGGAAGGATCACCCCTCCACTTT.

This clonotype was seen ten or more times. The chain has TRBV7-2 and TRBJ1-1, with D possibly matching TRBD1 (6 bases). The length of the CDR3 is 15 residues. Germline CDR1 reads SGHTA; CDR2 reads FQGNSA. The V gene lost 5 bases and the J gene lost 4 bases, with 17 bases spanning the gap. CDR3 amino acids: CASSKGGTAITEAFF. CDR3 bases: TGTGCCAGCAGCAAAGGGGGGACGGCGATCACTGAAGCTTTCTTT.

CDR3 nucleotide sequence: TGTGCCAGCACGGACGGCGCAACTAATGAAAAACTGTTTTTT. Amino acid sequence: CASTDGATNEKLFF. This chain joins TRBV6-1 and TRBJ1-4; D remains ambiguous. The germline gives CDR1 MNHNS, CDR2 SASEGT. Trimming pared 7 bases from V and 0 bases from J, leaving 9 bases between. This CDR3 is 14 amino acids long.

This chain connects TRBV12-3 or TRBV12-4 to TRBJ1-4, with D perhaps matching TRBD1 (5 bases). This CDR3 has 17 residues. The V end lost 2 bases, the J end lost 3 bases, and 16 bases lay between the germline ends. The chain's CDR3 is CASSLNILGRPNEKLFF. The CDR3 DNA follows: TGTGCCAGCAGTTTAAATATCTTGGGGCGACCTAATGAAAAACTGTTTTTT.

Only one count was recorded for this clonotype. The genes are TRBV4-1 and TRBJ2-7; TRBD1 matches at 7 bases. V shed 7 bases, J shed 2 bases, and the junction held 8 bases outside the gene matches. CDR1 MGHRA and CDR2 YSYEKL come from the germline V gene. CDR3 size: 14 residues. The CDR3 DNA follows: TGCGCCAGCATCGCCCCGGGACAGCCCTACGAGCAGTACTTC. It translates to CASIAPGQPYEQYF.

The CDR3 DNA follows: TGTGCCAGTACCATACACGTCAGCTATGGCTACACCTTC. Translating gives CASTIHVSYGYTF. V usage is TRBV19 and J usage is TRBJ1-2; no clear D. V lost 7 bases and J lost 4, with 13 bases in between. The CDR3 covers 13 residues. Per germline, CDR1 LNHDA and CDR2 SQIVND (reference sequence).

This clonotype was recorded at least ten times. The chain links TRBV9 to TRBJ1-2; D is unresolved. Germline V gene sequence: CDR1 SGDLS, CDR2 YYNGEE. This CDR3 has 13 amino acids. V gave up 0 bases and J gave up 8 bases, with 11 bases separating them. CDR3 sequence: CASSVGEYGGYTF. CDR3 nucleotides: TGTGCCAGCAGCGTAGGGGAGTACGGCGGCTACACCTTC.

This clonotype came up a few times. The genes are TRBV11-2 and TRBJ2-1; D assignment may be TRBD1 or TRBD2 (5 bases each). Trimming removed 5 bases at V and 1 base at J, with 15 bases between. CDR1 and CDR2 from the germline V gene are SGHAT and FQNNGV. The CDR3 contains 16 residues. Written as DNA, the CDR3 is TGTGCCAGCAGCCCGCCGGGGTGGGGGTCCTACAATGAGCAGTTCTTC. Translated, it gives CASSPPGWGSYNEQFF.

This clonotype came up a few times. This rearrangement joins TRBV12-3 or TRBV12-4 to TRBJ1-4; possible D gene TRBD1, 6 bases. The CDR3 length is 16 residues. Trimming stripped 5 bases from V and 8 bases from J, with 21 bases between. The CDR3: CASSPYLRGGQEKLFF. The CDR3 DNA reads TGTGCCAGCAGTCCATACCTGCGGGGGGGACAAGAAAAACTGTTTTTT.

This clonotype was recorded at least ten times. The chain combines TRBV20-1 with TRBJ1-1; D perhaps matches TRBD1 (6 bases). Trimming stripped 6 bases from V and 6 bases from J, with 11 bases between. The germline gives CDR1 DFQATT, CDR2 SNEGSKA (reference sequence). This CDR3 contains 11 residues. The CDR3 sequence: CSADSNAEAFF. The DNA for the CDR3 is TGCAGTGCGGACAGCAACGCTGAAGCTTTCTTT.

The V and J genes are TRBV5-1 and TRBJ1-4, with D unresolved. Germline assignment: CDR1 SGHRS and CDR2 YFSETQ. V was trimmed by 0 bases and J by 0 bases, leaving 12 bases between them. The CDR3 is made up of 17 amino acids. Written as DNA, the CDR3 is TGCGCCAGCAGCTTGGAAGTAGGACCCGCAACTAATGAAAAACTGTTTTTT. Protein sequence: CASSLEVGPATNEKLFF.

This sequence joins TRBV5-5 and TRBJ1-6; D remains ambiguous. V lost 2 bases, J lost 0 bases, and 18 bases lay in between. This CDR3 has 19 residues. Germline CDR1 SGHKS, CDR2 YYEKEE (reference sequence). The CDR3 loop is CASSFPLGGVSSYNSPLHF. CDR3 DNA: TGTGCCAGCAGCTTCCCATTGGGTGGGGTCAGCTCCTATAATTCACCCCTCCACTTT.

The DNA of the CDR3 is TGTGCCAGCACCCGGGACAGGAGCCAAGAGACCCAGTACTTC. Translating gives CASTRDRSQETQYF. The chain couples TRBV18 to TRBJ2-5; TRBD1 matches at 8 bases. The CDR3 has 14 residues. Germline V gene sequence: CDR1 KGHSH, CDR2 LQKENI. With 8 bases clipped from V and 1 base from J, the junction kept 6 bases outside the gene matches.

This clonotype was seen repeatedly, ten times or more. The chain has TRBV2 and TRBJ2-1; TRBD1 matches at 10 bases. V trimming: 6 bases; J trimming: 2 bases; junction bases outside the gene matches: 7. Germline V gene data show CDR1 as SNHLY and CDR2 as FYNNEI. The CDR3 loop spans 16 amino acids. The chain's CDR3 is CASSTGQGFPYNEQFF. The DNA for the CDR3 is TGTGCCAGCAGCACGGGACAGGGGTTCCCCTACAATGAGCAGTTCTTC.